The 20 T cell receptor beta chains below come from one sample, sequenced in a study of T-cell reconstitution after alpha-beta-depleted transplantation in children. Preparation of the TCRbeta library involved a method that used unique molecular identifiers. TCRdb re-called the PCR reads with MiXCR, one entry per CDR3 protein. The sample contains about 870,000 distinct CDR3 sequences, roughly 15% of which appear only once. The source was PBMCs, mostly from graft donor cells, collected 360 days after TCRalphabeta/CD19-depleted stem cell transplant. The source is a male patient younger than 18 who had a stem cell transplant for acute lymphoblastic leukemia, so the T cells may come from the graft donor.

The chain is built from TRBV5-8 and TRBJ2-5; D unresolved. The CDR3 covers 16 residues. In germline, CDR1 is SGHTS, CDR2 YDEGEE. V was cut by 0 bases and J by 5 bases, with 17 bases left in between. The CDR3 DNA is TGTGCCAGCAGCTTGGCCGATAGTAGTGAGATTGAGACCCAGTACTTC. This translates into CASSLADSSEIETQYF.

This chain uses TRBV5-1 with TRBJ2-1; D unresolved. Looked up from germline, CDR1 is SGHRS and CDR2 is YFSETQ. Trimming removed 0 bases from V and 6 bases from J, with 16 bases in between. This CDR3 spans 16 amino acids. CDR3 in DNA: TGCGCCAGCAGCTTGGTTGCGCTCGGCCCTGGCAATGAGCAGTTCTTC. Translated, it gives CASSLVALGPGNEQFF. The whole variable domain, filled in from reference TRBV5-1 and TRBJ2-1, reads KAGVTQTPRYLIKTRGQQVTLSCSPISGHRSVSWYQQTPGQGLQFLFEYFSETQRNKGNFPGRFSGRQFSNSRSEMNVSTLELGDSALYLCASSLVALGPGNEQFFGPGTRLTVL.

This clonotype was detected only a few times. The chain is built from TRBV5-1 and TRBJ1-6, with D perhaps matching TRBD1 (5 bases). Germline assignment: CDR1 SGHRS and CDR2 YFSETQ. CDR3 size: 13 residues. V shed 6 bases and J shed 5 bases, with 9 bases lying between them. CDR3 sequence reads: CASKNRNNSPLHF. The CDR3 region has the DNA TGCGCCAGCAAGAACAGGAATAATTCACCCCTCCACTTT.

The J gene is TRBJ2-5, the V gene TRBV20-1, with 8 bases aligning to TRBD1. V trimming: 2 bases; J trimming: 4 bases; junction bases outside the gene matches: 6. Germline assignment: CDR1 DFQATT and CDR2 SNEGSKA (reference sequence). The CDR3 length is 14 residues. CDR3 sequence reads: CSARWTGRGETQYF. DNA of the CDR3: TGCAGTGCTAGATGGACAGGGCGAGGAGAGACCCAGTACTTC.

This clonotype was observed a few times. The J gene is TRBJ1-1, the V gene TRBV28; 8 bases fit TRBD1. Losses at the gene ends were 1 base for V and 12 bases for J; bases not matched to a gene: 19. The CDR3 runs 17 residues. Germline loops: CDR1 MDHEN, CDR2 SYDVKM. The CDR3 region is CASSLYGPRSGGDGTFF. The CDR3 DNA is TGTGCCAGCAGTTTATACGGCCCCCGCTCAGGGGGCGACGGAACTTTCTTT.

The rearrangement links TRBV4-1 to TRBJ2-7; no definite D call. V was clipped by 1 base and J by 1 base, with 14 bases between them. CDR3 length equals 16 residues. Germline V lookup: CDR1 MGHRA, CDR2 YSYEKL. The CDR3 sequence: CASSQGDGVMSYEQYF. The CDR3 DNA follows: TGCGCCAGCAGCCAAGGTGATGGGGTAATGTCCTACGAGCAGTACTTC.

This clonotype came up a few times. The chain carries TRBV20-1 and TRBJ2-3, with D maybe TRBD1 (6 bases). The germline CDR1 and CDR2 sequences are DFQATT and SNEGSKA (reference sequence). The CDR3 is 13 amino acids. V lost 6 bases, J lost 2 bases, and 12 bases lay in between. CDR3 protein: CSAFPGVTDTQYF. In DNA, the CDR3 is TGCAGTGCCTTTCCAGGGGTCACAGATACGCAGTATTTT.

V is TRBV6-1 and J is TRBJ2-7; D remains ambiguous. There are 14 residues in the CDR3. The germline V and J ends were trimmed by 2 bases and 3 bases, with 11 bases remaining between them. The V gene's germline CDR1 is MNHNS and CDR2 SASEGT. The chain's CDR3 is CASSEWKRVYEQYF. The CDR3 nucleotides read TGTGCCAGCAGTGAATGGAAGAGAGTCTACGAGCAGTACTTC.

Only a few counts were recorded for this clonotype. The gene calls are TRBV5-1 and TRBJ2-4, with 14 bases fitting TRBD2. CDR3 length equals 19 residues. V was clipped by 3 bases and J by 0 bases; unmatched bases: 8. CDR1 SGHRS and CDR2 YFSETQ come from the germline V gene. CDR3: CASSSPGLAGAIAKNIQYF. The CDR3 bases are TGCGCCAGCAGCTCCCCGGGACTAGCGGGAGCGATAGCCAAAAACATTCAGTACTTC.

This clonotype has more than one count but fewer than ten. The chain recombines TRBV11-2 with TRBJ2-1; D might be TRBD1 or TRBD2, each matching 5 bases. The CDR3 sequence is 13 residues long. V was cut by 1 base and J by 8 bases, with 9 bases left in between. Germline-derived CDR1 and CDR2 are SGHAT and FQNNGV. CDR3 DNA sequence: TGTGCCAGCAGCTTAGTCTTGGGGGATGAGCAGTTCTTC. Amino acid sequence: CASSLVLGDEQFF.

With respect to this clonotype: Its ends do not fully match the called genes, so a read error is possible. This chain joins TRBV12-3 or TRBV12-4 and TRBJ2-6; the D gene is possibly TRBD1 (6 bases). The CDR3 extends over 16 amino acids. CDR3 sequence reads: CASRRQETSRANVLTF. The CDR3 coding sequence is TGTGCCAGCAGGCGACAGGAGACCTCTAGGGCCAACGTCCTGACTTTC.

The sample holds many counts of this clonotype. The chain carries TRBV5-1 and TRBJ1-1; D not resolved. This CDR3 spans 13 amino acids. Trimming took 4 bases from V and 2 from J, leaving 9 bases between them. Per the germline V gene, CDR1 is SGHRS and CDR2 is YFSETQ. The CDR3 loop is CASSLQANTEAFF. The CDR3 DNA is TGCGCCAGCAGCCTGCAGGCCAACACTGAAGCTTTCTTT.

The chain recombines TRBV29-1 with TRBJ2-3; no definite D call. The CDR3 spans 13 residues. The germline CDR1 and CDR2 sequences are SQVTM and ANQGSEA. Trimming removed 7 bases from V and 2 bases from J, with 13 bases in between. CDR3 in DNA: TGCAGCGCCTCCCAGGAGAACACAGATACGCAGTATTTT. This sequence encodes CSASQENTDTQYF.

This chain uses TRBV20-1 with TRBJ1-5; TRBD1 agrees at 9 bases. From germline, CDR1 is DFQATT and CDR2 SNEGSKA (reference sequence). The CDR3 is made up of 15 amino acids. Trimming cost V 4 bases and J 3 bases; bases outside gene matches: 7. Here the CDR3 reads CSAKEGQGHNQPQHF. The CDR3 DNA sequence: TGCAGTGCTAAGGAGGGACAGGGACACAATCAGCCCCAGCATTTT.

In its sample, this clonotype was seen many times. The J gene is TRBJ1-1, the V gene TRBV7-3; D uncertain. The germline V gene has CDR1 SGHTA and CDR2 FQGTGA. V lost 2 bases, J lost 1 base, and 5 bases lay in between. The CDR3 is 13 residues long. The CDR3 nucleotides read TGTGCCAGCAGCTTATCTAAGAACACTGAAGCTTTCTTT. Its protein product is CASSLSKNTEAFF. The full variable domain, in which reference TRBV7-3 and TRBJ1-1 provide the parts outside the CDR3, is GAGVSQTPSNKVTEKGKYVELRCDPISGHTALYWYRQSLGQGPEFLIYFQGTGAADDSGLPNDRFFAVRPEGSVSTLKIQRTERGDSAVYLCASSLSKNTEAFFGQGTRLTVV.

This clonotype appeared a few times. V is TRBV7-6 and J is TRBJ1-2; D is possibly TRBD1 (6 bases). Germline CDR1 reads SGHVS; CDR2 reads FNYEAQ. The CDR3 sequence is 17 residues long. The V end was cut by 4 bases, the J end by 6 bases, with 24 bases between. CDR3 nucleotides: TGTGCCAGCAGCTCCTCGCCTGCAGGGGATGGAGCGGATGGCTACACCTTC. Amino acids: CASSSSPAGDGADGYTF.

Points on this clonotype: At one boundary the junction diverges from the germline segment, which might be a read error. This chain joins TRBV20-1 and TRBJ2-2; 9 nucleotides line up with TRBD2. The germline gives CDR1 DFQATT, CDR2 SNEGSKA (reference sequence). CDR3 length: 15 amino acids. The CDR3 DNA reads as TGCTGTGCTAGAGATAGCGGGAGCCACACCGGGGAGCTGTTTTTT. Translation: CCARDSGSHTGELFF.

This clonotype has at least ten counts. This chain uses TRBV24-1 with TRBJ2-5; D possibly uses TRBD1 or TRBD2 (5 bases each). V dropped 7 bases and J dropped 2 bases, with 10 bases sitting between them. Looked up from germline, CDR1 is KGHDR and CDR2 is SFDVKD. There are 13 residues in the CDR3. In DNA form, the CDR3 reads TGTGCCACCAGACAGGAGGCTCAAGAGACCCAGTACTTC. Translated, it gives CATRQEAQETQYF.

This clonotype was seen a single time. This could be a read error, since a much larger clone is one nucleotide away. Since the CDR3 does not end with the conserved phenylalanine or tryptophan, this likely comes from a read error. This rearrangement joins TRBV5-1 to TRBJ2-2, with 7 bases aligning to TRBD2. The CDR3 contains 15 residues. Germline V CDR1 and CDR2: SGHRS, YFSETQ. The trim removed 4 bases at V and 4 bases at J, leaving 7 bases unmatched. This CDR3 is CASSRLAVGTGELFV. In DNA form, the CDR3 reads TGCGCCAGCAGCCGACTAGCTGTGGGCACCGGGGAGCTGTTTGTT.

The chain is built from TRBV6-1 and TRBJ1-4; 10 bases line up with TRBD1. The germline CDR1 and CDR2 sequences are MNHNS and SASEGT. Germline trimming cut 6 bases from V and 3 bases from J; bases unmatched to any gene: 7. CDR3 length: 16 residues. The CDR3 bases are TGTGCCAGCAGAGGGGGACAGGGGTGGGCTAATGAAAAACTGTTTTTT. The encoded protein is CASRGGQGWANEKLFF.